This T cell receptor beta chain is drawn from a study of early T cells in non-severe SARS-CoV-2 infection listed by TCRdb under 2021. With respect to the entire study: Bulk RNA from unsorted whole blood was used for TCR sequencing, so alpha and beta chains could not be paired. On the study overall, not on this receptor specifically: Matching against VDJdb was skewed toward anti-spike CD8 responses, likely underestimated virus-specific expansions, and missed private and CD4 specificities.

Receptors were amplified or captured by 5' RACE. TCRdb records NextSeq 500 as the sequencer. The TCR library protocol attached unique molecular identifiers to individual cDNA molecules to correct for sequencing error and PCR bias. Both TCR alpha and beta chains were sequenced, and tight co-correlation was observed between alpha and beta sequence abundances in each sample. Regarding the original processing steps: Decombinator V4 was used to perform V gene, J gene and CDR3 annotation of TCR sequences. Expanded TCRs were defined as changing significantly between any two time points under a Poisson model with p below 0.0001. Abundances of TCRs were expressed as counts per million after normalisation to the total number of TCRs sequenced in each sample. TRAV1-2 paired with TRAJ12, TRAJ20 or TRAJ33 defined MAIT TCRs, while TRAV10 paired with TRAJ18 defined iNKT TCRs. VDJdb, accessed 1 November 2021, was searched for CMV, EBV and SARS-CoV-2 annotated TCRs, excluding TCRs annotated for multiple antigens. The public reads were reprocessed in TCRdb via fastp at Q25 and MiXCR, keeping in-frame beta chains. A single entry per CDR3 protein holds the most common genes and DNA from its merged rows. TCRdb's processing, not the study's, gives the V and J calls here. Counted in this sample were some 88,000 distinct CDR3 sequences; 16% of them appeared once. About 5% of the sample lies in the top ten.

The table lists this clonotype with a few counts. Its antigen remains undetermined. Per-nucleotide qualities are absent, and no much larger clonotype sits a single base away. The study was a case-control design nested within a healthcare worker cohort in London, UK, with weekly nasopharyngeal swab PCR tests and blood sampling. Healthcare workers were recruited during the week of the UK lockdown, between 23 and 31 March 2020, and followed weekly for up to 16 weeks. Based on the germline V gene (reference sequence), the CDR1 and CDR2 sequences are SEHNR and FQNEAQ. V is clipped by 3 bases and J by 5 bases, and the sequence between their germline boundaries is 7 bases long. Spanning cysteine to phenylalanine, the CDR3 consists of 12 amino acids. The only DNA kept is the CDR3, 36 bases in frame from the first base.

The specimen comprised whole blood, sampled at baseline. The V and J genes are TRBV7-9 and TRBJ2-5; a weak D assignment points to TRBD2 (6 bases agree). The receptor was derived from an adult who was a healthcare worker with PCR-confirmed SARS-CoV-2 infection or an uninfected control (not recorded which). The bases are TGTGCCAGCAGCTTCGGAGGGGAGACCCAGTACTTC. This sequence encodes CASSFGGETQYF.